This T cell receptor (beta chain) originates from a study of shared clonotypes between healthy human individuals. The donors were adults (healthy and HIV-negative) with no recent acute infections or vaccinations. V lost 0 bases, J lost 6 bases, and 6 bases stayed unmatched. Germline assignment: CDR1 SGHNT and CDR2 YYREEE (reference sequence). This CDR3 comprises 15 residues. Genomic DNA (from each subset) was split evenly across several immunoSEQ plates. Measured with immunoSEQ multiplex PCR; TCRdb has only the in-frame clones, and not every one. The sample has under 2,500,000 clones, 90% to 97% seen once. This clone appeared once. What it binds is not known. Study-wide results and caveats: A handful of donors shared about 5% of their naive CD4 clonotypes.

The source material was naive CD4+ T cells sorted from blood. Subset indicated: CD45RA+ positively selected. This sequence joins TRBV5-4 and TRBJ2-5, with TRBD2 matching 9 bases. This receptor was taken from a man in his late teens or twenties in good health. CDR3 loop: CASSLERSGGKTQYF. The DNA of the CDR3 is TGTGCCAGCAGCTTGGAGAGAAGCGGGGGGAAGACCCAGTACTTC. The full variable domain, its missing parts supplied by reference TRBV5-4 and TRBJ2-5, is ETGVTQSPTHLIKTRGQQVTLRCSSQSGHNTVSWYQQALGQGPQFIFQYYREEENGRGNFPPRFSGLQFPNYSSELNVNALELDDSALYLCASSLERSGGKTQYFGPGTRLLVL.